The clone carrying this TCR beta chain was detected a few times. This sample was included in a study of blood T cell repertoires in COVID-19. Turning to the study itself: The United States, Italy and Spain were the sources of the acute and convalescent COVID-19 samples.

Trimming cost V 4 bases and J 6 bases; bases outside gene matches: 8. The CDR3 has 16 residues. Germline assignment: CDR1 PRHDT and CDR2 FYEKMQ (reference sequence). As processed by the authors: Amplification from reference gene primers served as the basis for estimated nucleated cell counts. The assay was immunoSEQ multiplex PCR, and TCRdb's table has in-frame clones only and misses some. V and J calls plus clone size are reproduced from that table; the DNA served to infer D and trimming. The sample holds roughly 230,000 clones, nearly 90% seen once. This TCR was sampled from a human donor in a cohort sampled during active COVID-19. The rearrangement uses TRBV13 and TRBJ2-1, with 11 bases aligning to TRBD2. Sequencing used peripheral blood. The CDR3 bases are TGTGCCAGCAGCTGGATTAGCGGGGGGGCCCGCAATGAGCAGTTCTTC. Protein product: CASSWISGGARNEQFF.